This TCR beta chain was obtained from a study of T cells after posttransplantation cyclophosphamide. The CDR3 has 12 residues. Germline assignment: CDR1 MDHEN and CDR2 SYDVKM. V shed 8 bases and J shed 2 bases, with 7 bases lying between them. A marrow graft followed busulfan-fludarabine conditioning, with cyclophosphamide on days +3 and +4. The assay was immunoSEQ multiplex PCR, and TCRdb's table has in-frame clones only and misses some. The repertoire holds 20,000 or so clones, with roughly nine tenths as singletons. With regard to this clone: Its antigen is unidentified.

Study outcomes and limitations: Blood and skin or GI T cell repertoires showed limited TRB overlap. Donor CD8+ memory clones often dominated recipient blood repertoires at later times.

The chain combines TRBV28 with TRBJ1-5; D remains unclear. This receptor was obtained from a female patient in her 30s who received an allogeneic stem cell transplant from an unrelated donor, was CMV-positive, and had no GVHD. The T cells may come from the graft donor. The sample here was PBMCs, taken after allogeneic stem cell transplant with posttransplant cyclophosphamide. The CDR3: CASLFGNQPQHF. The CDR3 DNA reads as TGTGCCAGCTTATTTGGCAATCAGCCCCAGCATTTT.